The 8 T cell receptor beta chains given below trace back to one sample, sequenced in a study. The assay was immunoSEQ multiplex PCR, and TCRdb's table has in-frame clones only and misses some. The top ten hold around 10% of the sample, which has tens of thousands of clones, approximately 95% seen once. Sequencing used PBMCs. These TCRs come from a middle-aged man with rheumatoid arthritis.

The V and J genes are TRBV28 and TRBJ1-6; D unresolved. Germline V CDR1 and CDR2: MDHEN, SYDVKM. CDR3 size: 15 residues. V lost 1 base and J 6 bases, leaving 10 bases between the germline ends. CDR3 nucleotide sequence: TGTGCCAGCAGTTTATCACGGGTCCGTAATTCACCCCTCCACTTT. It specifies CASSLSRVRNSPLHF.

The chain has TRBV7-2 and TRBJ1-1; weak D call: TRBD1 (6 bases). CDR1 SGHTA and CDR2 FQGNSA come from the germline V gene. V dropped 5 bases and J dropped 4 bases, with 17 bases sitting between them. CDR3 size: 15 residues. The CDR3 nucleotides are TGTGCCAGCAGCCTCCAGCCAGGGGTTTCCACTGAAGCTTTCTTT. This sequence encodes CASSLQPGVSTEAFF.

The chain combines TRBV9 with TRBJ2-7; the match to TRBD2 covers 12 bases. The germline V gene has CDR1 SGDLS and CDR2 YYNGEE. J lost 2 bases, V lost 4 bases, and 4 bases had no gene match. CDR3 length equals 15 residues. The CDR3: CASSTTSGGPYEQYF. CDR3 sequence (DNA): TGTGCCAGCAGCACTACTAGCGGGGGGCCCTACGAGCAGTACTTC.

The gene calls are TRBV30 and TRBJ1-1; D perhaps matches TRBD1 (6 bases). V was clipped by 1 base and J by 4 bases, with 10 bases between them. The CDR3 extends over 13 amino acids. Germline V gene sequence: CDR1 GTSNPN, CDR2 SVGIG (reference sequence). CDR3 loop: CAWSGDTGTEAFF. The CDR3 DNA reads as TGTGCCTGGAGTGGGGACACCGGCACTGAAGCTTTCTTT.

This chain connects TRBV27 to TRBJ2-7; tentative D call: TRBD1 (6 bases). CDR1 and CDR2 (germline): MNHEY, SMNVEV (reference sequence). The CDR3 sequence is 15 residues long. V was trimmed by 3 bases and J by 1 base, leaving 13 bases between them. The CDR3 DNA sequence: TGTGCCAGCAGTTTTAGGTTGGACAGATCCTACGAGCAGTACTTC. Translated: CASSFRLDRSYEQYF.

The rearrangement joins TRBV7-8 to TRBJ2-5, with D hard to call. The germline V and J ends were trimmed by 1 base and 6 bases, with 15 bases remaining between them. Germline values: CDR1 SGHVS, CDR2 FQNEAQ. CDR3 length: 15 amino acids. CDR3 loop: CASSLEQIYGKTQYF. In DNA, the CDR3 is TGTGCCAGCAGCTTAGAACAGATCTATGGAAAGACCCAGTACTTC.

The rearrangement joins TRBV11-1 to TRBJ1-4; 7 bases fit TRBD1. With V trimmed by 1 base and J by 10 bases, 6 bases remained unmatched. The CDR3 contains 14 residues. Per germline, CDR1 SGHAT and CDR2 FQDESV (reference sequence). DNA for the CDR3: TGTGCCAGCAGCTTAGAACCACAGGGGAGAAAACTGTTTTTT. Protein sequence: CASSLEPQGRKLFF. The whole variable domain, remainder taken from reference TRBV11-1 and TRBJ1-4, is EAEVAQSPRYKITEKSQAVAFWCDPISGHATLYWYRQILGQGPELLVQFQDESVVDDSQLPKDRFSAERLKGVDSTLKIQPAELGDSAMYLCASSLEPQGRKLFFGSGTQLSVL.

This rearrangement joins TRBV7-6 to TRBJ1-6; no clear D gene. Germline V gene lookup returns CDR1 SGHVS and CDR2 FNYEAQ. V gave up 5 bases and J gave up 5 bases, with 13 bases separating them. The CDR3 is made up of 15 amino acids. The CDR3 here is CASSPQAWDNSPLHF. As DNA, the CDR3 is TGTGCCAGCAGCCCTCAAGCGTGGGATAATTCACCCCTCCACTTT.